The 30 T cell receptor beta chains below all came from one sample that was sequenced in a study of T-cell memory formation after mild COVID-19. TCRdb independently ran MiXCR on the 5' RACE reads; one entry per CDR3 protein. Of under 550,000 distinct CDR3 sequences in the sample, roughly 18% were seen once. Sequenced material: PBMCs or a T cell subset sorted from them (not recorded which). Receptor source: a man between 18 and 29 years old who had mild COVID-19 (a few samples of this study predate the infection). Cell type and time point are not known.

This clonotype was counted a few times. The chain has TRBV6-2 or TRBV6-3 and TRBJ1-1; a weak D match, TRBD1 (5 bases). CDR1 MNHEY and CDR2 SVGEGT come from the germline V gene. V lost 5 bases to trimming and J lost 1 base, with 14 bases between them. The CDR3 is made up of 15 amino acids. The CDR3 loop is CASSQPGLKNTEAFF. DNA for the CDR3: TGTGCCAGCAGTCAACCGGGACTCAAGAACACTGAAGCTTTCTTT.

The chain employs TRBV20-1 and TRBJ1-1; D call uncertain. Germline CDR1 is DFQATT and CDR2 is SNEGSKA (reference sequence). CDR3 size: 13 residues. V was cut by 5 bases and J by 0 bases, with 10 bases left in between. This CDR3 reads CSAPRELNTEAFF. In nucleotides, the CDR3 is TGCAGTGCTCCACGGGAGCTGAACACTGAAGCTTTCTTT.

The rearrangement joins TRBV27 to TRBJ2-7; TRBD2 agrees at 10 bases. The J segment lost 7 bases and the V segment lost 5 bases, leaving 11 bases of the junction unmatched. The CDR3 extends over 15 amino acids. Germline values: CDR1 MNHEY, CDR2 SMNVEV (reference sequence). The CDR3 nucleotides are TGTGCCAGCAGTCTAATAGCGGGGGGCGGTCCAGAGCAGTACTTC. Amino acid sequence: CASSLIAGGGPEQYF.

This chain joins TRBV7-2 and TRBJ1-1; 9 positions match TRBD1. This CDR3 has 16 residues. Germline V gives CDR1 SGHTA, CDR2 FQGNSA. V was pared by 1 base and J by 2 bases, with 5 bases of the junction left unmatched. The CDR3, as DNA: TGTGCCAGCAGCTTAGTCGGGACAGGGTTAAACACTGAAGCTTTCTTT. It is translated as CASSLVGTGLNTEAFF. Full variable domain (outside the CDR3, taken from reference TRBV7-2 and TRBJ1-1): GAGVSQSPSNKVTEKGKDVELRCDPISGHTALYWYRQSLGQGLEFLIYFQGNSAPDKSGLPSDRFSAERTGGSVSTLTIQRTQQEDSAVYLCASSLVGTGLNTEAFFGQGTRLTVV.

The J gene is TRBJ2-2, the V gene TRBV24-1; 7 nucleotides align to TRBD1. The length of the CDR3 is 19 residues. In germline, CDR1 is KGHDR, CDR2 SFDVKD. V was clipped by 4 bases and J by 6 bases; unmatched bases: 19. The CDR3 spells CATSEPFRQGAEKAGELFF. The CDR3 nucleotides read TGTGCCACCAGTGAACCCTTTCGACAGGGAGCAGAAAAAGCCGGGGAGCTGTTTTTT.

This clonotype showed up just a few times. This sequence joins TRBV20-1 and TRBJ2-7; 9 bases are shared with TRBD1. This CDR3 has 13 amino acids. V shed 3 bases, J shed 5 bases, and the junction held 5 bases outside the gene matches. Germline values: CDR1 DFQATT, CDR2 SNEGSKA (reference sequence). Here the CDR3 reads CSASGTGFHEQYF. The CDR3 DNA reads as TGCAGTGCTAGTGGGACAGGGTTTCACGAGCAGTACTTC.

This clonotype showed up just a few times. CDR3 residues: CASSNGGEETQYF. The CDR3 DNA is TGTGCCAGCAGCAACGGAGGGGAAGAGACCCAGTACTTC. The chain employs TRBV21-1 and TRBJ2-5; whether TRBD2, the table's D call, matches the DNA was not checked. TRBV21-1 represents a pseudogene. This CDR3 spans 13 amino acids.

CDR3 in amino acids: CASSPRRTNTGELFF. The DNA of the CDR3 is TGTGCCAGCAGCCCGAGACGGACGAACACCGGGGAGCTGTTTTTT. The chain is built from TRBV7-2 and TRBJ2-2; D is ambiguous. CDR1 is SGHTA, CDR2 FQGNSA, per germline. The CDR3 runs to 15 residues. The germline V and J ends were trimmed by 5 bases and 0 bases, with 10 bases remaining between them.

This clonotype has just a few counts. The chain combines TRBV12-3 or TRBV12-4 with TRBJ2-7, with 9 bases identical to TRBD1. J lost 8 bases, V lost 6 bases, and 14 bases had no gene match. The CDR3 covers 15 residues. The CDR3 region has the DNA TGTGCCAGCAGCTCCGGACAGGGGCTTCCCTTGAAGCAGTACGTC. This gives the protein CASSSGQGLPLKQYV.

The genes are TRBV3-1 and TRBJ2-2; D remains ambiguous. Trimming shortened V by 0 bases and J by 0 bases, and 8 bases separated the two germline ends. This CDR3 comprises 16 residues. Germline V gives CDR1 LGHDT, CDR2 YNNKEL (reference sequence). In nucleotides, the CDR3 is TGTGCCAGCAGCCAAGACCGACCCGCGAACACCGGGGAGCTGTTTTTT. It specifies CASSQDRPANTGELFF.

This clonotype was seen only a few times. The CDR3 protein is CASSSTGGGGELFF. CDR3 DNA: TGTGCCAGCAGTTCGACAGGGGGCGGCGGGGAGCTGTTTTTT. The V and J genes are TRBV6-5 and TRBJ2-2, with 10 positions matching TRBD1. The CDR3 extends over 14 amino acids. With V trimmed by 4 bases and J by 7 bases, 3 bases remained unmatched. Germline V gene sequence: CDR1 MNHEY, CDR2 SVGAGI.

The rearrangement links TRBV7-9 to TRBJ1-2; D may be TRBD1 (5 bases). Per the germline V gene, CDR1 is SEHNR and CDR2 is FQNEAQ (reference sequence). The CDR3 length is 16 residues. Trimming pared 5 bases from V and 4 bases from J, leaving 20 bases between. The DNA for the CDR3 is TGTGCCAGCAGCCGGACACTTTCCGAAATCGGCTATGGCTACACCTTC. Its protein product is CASSRTLSEIGYGYTF. Using reference TRBV7-9 and TRBJ1-2 for the parts outside the CDR3, the full variable domain is DTGVSQNPRHKITKRGQNVTFRCDPISEHNRLYWYRQTLGQGPEFLTYFQNEAQLEKSRLLSDRFSAERPKGSFSTLEIQRTEQGDSAMYLCASSRTLSEIGYGYTFGSGTRLTVV.

This sequence joins TRBV6-5 and TRBJ2-2; TRBD1 aligns across 10 bases. V shed 2 bases, J shed 6 bases, and the junction held 3 bases outside the gene matches. Germline CDR1 is MNHEY and CDR2 is SVGAGI. This CDR3 is 15 amino acids long. Written as DNA, the CDR3 is TGTGCCAGCAGTTACCGGGACAGGGGAGCCGGGGAGCTGTTTTTT. Translating it yields CASSYRDRGAGELFF.

This clonotype was counted only a few times. The chain joins TRBV15 to TRBJ1-3; D not certain. From germline, CDR1 is LNHNV and CDR2 YYDKDF (reference sequence). With 5 bases removed from V and 1 base from J, the gap between germline ends came to 12 bases. The CDR3 has 15 amino acids. CDR3 coding DNA: TGTGCCACCAGCCCTAGGTGGGGATCTGGAAACACCATATATTTT. Protein product: CATSPRWGSGNTIYF.

This chain connects TRBV5-1 to TRBJ2-3, with 13 nucleotides matching TRBD2. With V trimmed by 0 bases and J by 4 bases, 2 bases remained unmatched. Germline assignment: CDR1 SGHRS and CDR2 YFSETQ. The CDR3 runs to 16 residues. Here the CDR3 DNA reads TGCGCCAGCAGCTTGGGGACTAGCGGGGGCCCAGATACGCAGTATTTT. Its translation is CASSLGTSGGPDTQYF.

The chain employs TRBV6-2 or TRBV6-3 and TRBJ1-5, with 10 bases lining up with TRBD1. The J segment lost 5 bases and the V segment lost 6 bases, leaving 1 base of the junction unmatched. This CDR3 comprises 13 residues. The germline CDR1 and CDR2 sequences are MNHEY and SVGEGT. This CDR3 reads CASSGQGDQPQHF. The CDR3 DNA reads as TGTGCCAGCAGCGGACAGGGGGATCAGCCCCAGCATTTT.

The genes are TRBV12-3 or TRBV12-4 and TRBJ1-5; D is unresolved. This CDR3 region has 12 residues. V gave up 6 bases and J gave up 0 bases, with 3 bases separating them. CDR3 loop: CASRYSNQPQHF. The DNA for the CDR3 is TGTGCCAGCAGGTATAGCAATCAGCCCCAGCATTTT.

The chain joins TRBV5-1 to TRBJ2-5, with D possibly being TRBD1 or TRBD2 (5 bases each). The length of the CDR3 is 16 residues. V lost 4 bases and J 2 bases, leaving 18 bases between the germline ends. Germline V gives CDR1 SGHRS, CDR2 YFSETQ. The CDR3 bases are TGCGCCAGCAGCCTTGGGGGAGCTCAAAAACAAGAGACCCAGTACTTC. This translates into CASSLGGAQKQETQYF.

Here the CDR3 reads CASSARGPRPQHF. In DNA form, the CDR3 reads TGTGCCAGCTCAGCCAGGGGGCCGCGGCCCCAGCATTTT. The chain joins TRBV12-3 or TRBV12-4 to TRBJ1-5, with 8 bases fitting TRBD1. J was trimmed by 9 bases and V by 8 bases; bases with no gene match: 9. The CDR3 is made up of 13 amino acids.

The J gene is TRBJ2-5, the V gene TRBV21-1; the tabulated D call, TRBD1, remains unverified against the DNA. TRBV21-1 is labeled a pseudogene. The CDR3 has 13 amino acids. The CDR3 protein is CVSPGTGTETQYF. The CDR3, as DNA: TGTGTCAGTCCCGGGACAGGGACAGAGACCCAGTACTTC.

V and J are TRBV3-1 and TRBJ2-7, with D uncertain. CDR1 is LGHDT and CDR2 is YNNKEL in the germline V gene (reference sequence). V lost 4 bases to trimming and J lost 5 bases, with 9 bases between them. The CDR3 covers 12 residues. Here the CDR3 reads CASSRRSDEQYF. CDR3 DNA: TGTGCCAGCAGCCGCAGGTCAGACGAGCAGTACTTC.

This clonotype was counted only a few times. The chain uses TRBV20-1 and TRBJ1-5, with D possibly matching TRBD1 (6 bases). V shed 6 bases and J shed 1 base, with 13 bases lying between them. The CDR3 spans 14 residues. The germline V gene has CDR1 DFQATT and CDR2 SNEGSKA (reference sequence). This chain's CDR3 is CSAGAERSNQPQHF. Written as DNA, the CDR3 is TGCAGTGCGGGGGCCGAGCGGAGCAATCAGCCCCAGCATTTT.

The chain is built from TRBV24-1 and TRBJ2-5; perhaps TRBD2 as D (5 bases). CDR1 KGHDR and CDR2 SFDVKD come from the germline V gene. Deletions cut 0 bases from V and 2 bases from J, with 6 bases between. This CDR3 has 14 amino acids. The CDR3 nucleotides read TGTGCCACCAGTGATTTGAGCGGACAAGAGACCCAGTACTTC. Its protein product is CATSDLSGQETQYF.

The rearrangement uses TRBV20-1 and TRBJ2-1, with D hard to call. Germline-derived CDR1 and CDR2 are DFQATT and SNEGSKA (reference sequence). Trimming took 3 bases from V and 4 from J, leaving 4 bases between them. This CDR3 region has 11 residues. The CDR3 is CSASGYNEQFF. DNA for the CDR3: TGCAGTGCTAGCGGTTACAATGAGCAGTTCTTC.

This clonotype was counted a few times. The V call is TRBV7-2, the J call TRBJ2-3; D is perhaps TRBD1 or TRBD2 (6 bases each). Germline values: CDR1 SGHTA, CDR2 FQGNSA. V was clipped by 5 bases and J by 0 bases, with 18 bases between them. The CDR3 is 17 amino acids. CDR3 in amino acids: CASSDENRGRSTDTQYF. CDR3 bases: TGTGCCAGCAGCGATGAGAATCGGGGGCGAAGCACAGATACGCAGTATTTT.

This clonotype was seen only a few times. The chain employs TRBV20-1 and TRBJ2-1; TRBD1 matches 9 bases. V was pared by 2 bases and J by 4 bases, with 9 bases of the junction left unmatched. CDR3 length equals 16 residues. Germline CDR1 is DFQATT and CDR2 is SNEGSKA (reference sequence). CDR3: CSARSWRTGEYNEQFF. The DNA for the CDR3 is TGCAGTGCTAGATCTTGGAGGACAGGGGAGTACAATGAGCAGTTCTTC.

V usage is TRBV4-1 and J usage is TRBJ1-1, with no clear D. This CDR3 comprises 11 residues. Germline CDR1 reads MGHRA; CDR2 reads YSYEKL. V gave up 10 bases and J gave up 2 bases, with 8 bases separating them. As DNA, the CDR3 is TGCGCCACTCAGGACAACACTGAAGCTTTCTTT. The encoded protein is CATQDNTEAFF.

V gene TRBV7-9 combines with J gene TRBJ1-2, with D unclear. Germline assignment: CDR1 SEHNR and CDR2 FQNEAQ (reference sequence). The V end lost 6 bases, the J end lost 1 base, and 3 bases lay between the germline ends. The CDR3 consists of 11 residues. The CDR3 here is CASRYNYGYTF. DNA for the CDR3: TGTGCCAGCAGGTATAACTATGGCTACACCTTC.

This chain connects TRBV15 to TRBJ2-7; possible D gene TRBD2, 6 bases. The germline CDR1 and CDR2 sequences are LNHNV and YYDKDF (reference sequence). CDR3 length: 14 amino acids. Trimming removed 5 bases from V and 0 bases from J, with 11 bases in between. The CDR3: CATSAGLSSYEQYF. CDR3 sequence (DNA): TGTGCCACCAGCGCGGGACTGAGCTCCTACGAGCAGTACTTC.

This sequence joins TRBV12-3 or TRBV12-4 and TRBJ1-1; 9 nucleotides line up with TRBD1. The CDR3 is 14 residues long. Trimming removed 6 bases from V and 0 bases from J; junction bases left unmatched: 2. In nucleotides, the CDR3 is TGTGCCAGCAGGGACAGGGGCGTGAACACTGAAGCTTTCTTT. Translating gives CASRDRGVNTEAFF.